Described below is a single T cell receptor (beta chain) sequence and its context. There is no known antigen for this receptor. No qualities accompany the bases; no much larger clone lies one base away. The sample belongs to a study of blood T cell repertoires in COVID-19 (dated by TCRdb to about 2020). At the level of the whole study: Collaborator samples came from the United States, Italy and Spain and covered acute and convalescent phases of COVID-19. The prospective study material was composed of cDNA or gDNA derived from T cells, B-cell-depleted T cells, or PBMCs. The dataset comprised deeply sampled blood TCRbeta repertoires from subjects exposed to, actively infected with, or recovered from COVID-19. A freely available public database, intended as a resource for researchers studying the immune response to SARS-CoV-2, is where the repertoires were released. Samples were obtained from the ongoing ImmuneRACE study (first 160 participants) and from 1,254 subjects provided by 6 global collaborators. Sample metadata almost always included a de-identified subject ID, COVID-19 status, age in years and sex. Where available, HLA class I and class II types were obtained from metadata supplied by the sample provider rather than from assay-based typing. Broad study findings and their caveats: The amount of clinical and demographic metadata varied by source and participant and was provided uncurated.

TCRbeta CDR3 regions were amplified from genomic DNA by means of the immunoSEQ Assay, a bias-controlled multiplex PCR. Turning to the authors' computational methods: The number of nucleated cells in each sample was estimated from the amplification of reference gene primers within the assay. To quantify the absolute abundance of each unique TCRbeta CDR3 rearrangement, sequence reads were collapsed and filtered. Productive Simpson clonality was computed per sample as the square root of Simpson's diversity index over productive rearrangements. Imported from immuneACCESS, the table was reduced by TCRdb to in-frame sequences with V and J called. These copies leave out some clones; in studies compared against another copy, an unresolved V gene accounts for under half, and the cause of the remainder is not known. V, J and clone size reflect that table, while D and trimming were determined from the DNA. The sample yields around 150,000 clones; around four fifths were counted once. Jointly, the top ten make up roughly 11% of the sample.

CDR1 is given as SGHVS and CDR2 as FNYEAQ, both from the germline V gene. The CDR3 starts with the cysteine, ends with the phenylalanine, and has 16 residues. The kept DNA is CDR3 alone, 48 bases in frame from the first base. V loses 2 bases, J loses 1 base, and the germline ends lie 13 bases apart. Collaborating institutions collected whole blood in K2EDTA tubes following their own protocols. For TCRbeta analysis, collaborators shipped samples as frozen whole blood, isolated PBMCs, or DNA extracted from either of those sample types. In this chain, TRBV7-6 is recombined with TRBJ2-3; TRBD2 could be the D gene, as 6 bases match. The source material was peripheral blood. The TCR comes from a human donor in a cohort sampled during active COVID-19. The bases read TGTGCCAGCAGCTTAAGTTCTTGGGGGGGCACAGATACGCAGTATTTT. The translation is CASSLSSWGGTDTQYF.